The next 29 T cell receptor beta chains were all read from a single sample in a study of CD8+CD57+ T cells in acquired aplastic anemia. For CDR3 and TCR beta VDJ profiling, genomic DNA was the template used. TCRdb called the reads again in MiXCR, with one record for every CDR3 protein. The table has hundreds of thousands of distinct CDR3 sequences, 65% to 75% seen once. Input material: sorted CD4+, CD8+, or CD8+CD57+ T cells (not recorded which) from PBMCs. The receptors derive from a human donor in good health, serving as a control.

On this clonotype itself: Relative to the germline gene, one junction end is altered; a read error may explain this. This rearrangement joins TRBV9 to TRBJ1-2, with 7 bases aligning to TRBD1. CDR1 is SGDLS and CDR2 is YYNGEE in the germline V gene. The CDR3 is 14 amino acids. CDR3 sequence (DNA): TGTGCCAGCAGCCTAGACGGGACAGATACGCGCTATTTCTTC. This sequence encodes CASSLDGTDTRYFF.

The chain links TRBV2 to TRBJ2-7; 9 bases align to TRBD1. V was pared by 1 base and J by 4 bases, with 5 bases of the junction left unmatched. This CDR3 is 15 amino acids long. Germline V CDR1 and CDR2: SNHLY, FYNNEI. This CDR3 reads CASSEDRGLEYEQYF. The CDR3 DNA reads TGTGCCAGCAGTGAAGACAGGGGGCTTGAATACGAGCAGTACTTC.

For this clonotype: This could be a read error, since a much larger clone is one nucleotide away. The genes are TRBV10-3 and TRBJ1-2; unclear D gene. V lost 10 bases and J 5 bases, leaving 23 bases between the germline ends. Germline lookup yields CDR1 ENHRY and CDR2 SYGVKD. This CDR3 spans 15 amino acids. CDR3 bases: TGTGCCAGCACCGATGCCGGAGGGAGACTTTATGGCTACACCTTC. The encoded protein is CASTDAGGRLYGYTF.

A remark on this clonotype: At one end, the junction sequence differs from germline, possibly due to a read error. J is TRBJ2-7 and V is TRBV9; D is possibly TRBD2 (5 bases). CDR1 and CDR2 (germline): SGDLS, YYNGEE. The CDR3 totals 14 residues. The CDR3 DNA reads as TGTGCCAGCAGCGTAGGAACGGACTCCTACGAGCAGTACTTT. Translation gives CASSVGTDSYEQYF.

This CDR3 reads CASRPGLATGEQFF. CDR3 bases: TGTGCCAGCAGGCCGGGACTAGCCACTGGGGAGCAGTTCTTC. The chain links TRBV7-3 to TRBJ2-1; TRBD2 matches 9 bases. Germline lookup yields CDR1 SGHTA and CDR2 FQGTGA. The trim removed 6 bases at V and 10 bases at J, leaving 10 bases unmatched. The length of the CDR3 is 14 residues.

This clonotype was picked up many times. This sequence joins TRBV15 and TRBJ1-5; D is ambiguous. The CDR3 length is 14 residues. The V end was cut by 7 bases, the J end by 0 bases, with 10 bases between. Germline lookup yields CDR1 LNHNV and CDR2 YYDKDF (reference sequence). As DNA, the CDR3 is TGTGCCACCAACTCGGGCGGTAGCAATCAGCCCCAGCATTTT. It is translated as CATNSGGSNQPQHF. Looking up the rest from reference TRBV15 and TRBJ1-5 gives the full variable domain: DAMVIQNPRYQVTQFGKPVTLSCSQTLNHNVMYWYQQKSSQAPKLLFHYYDKDFNNEADTPDNFQSRRPNTSFCFLDIRSPGLGDTAMYLCATNSGGSNQPQHFGDGTRLSIL.

The chain joins TRBV9 to TRBJ2-7; tentatively, D is TRBD2 (5 bases). V lost 3 bases and J 7 bases, leaving 17 bases between the germline ends. The CDR3 loop spans 14 amino acids. Germline CDR1 reads SGDLS; CDR2 reads YYNGEE. The CDR3 spells CASSDHAGGDEQYF. In DNA, the CDR3 is TGTGCCAGCAGCGATCACGCGGGCGGAGATGAGCAGTACTTC.

The rearrangement uses TRBV5-1 and TRBJ1-1, with D tentatively TRBD1 (5 bases). Trimming pared 0 bases from V and 3 bases from J, leaving 9 bases between. This CDR3 is 14 amino acids long. Germline CDR1 is SGHRS and CDR2 is YFSETQ. The CDR3 bases are TGCGCCAGCAGCTTGGAGGGGAGGGACACTGAAGCTTTCTTT. Translated, it gives CASSLEGRDTEAFF. The entire variable domain, with the rest obtained from reference TRBV5-1 and TRBJ1-1, is as follows: KAGVTQTPRYLIKTRGQQVTLSCSPISGHRSVSWYQQTPGQGLQFLFEYFSETQRNKGNFPGRFSGRQFSNSRSEMNVSTLELGDSALYLCASSLEGRDTEAFFGQGTRLTVV.

This clonotype was observed at least ten times. V and J are TRBV6-2 or TRBV6-3 and TRBJ2-7, with D perhaps TRBD2 (5 bases). Between the trimmed V and J ends, which lost 5 bases and 3 bases, there was a span of 11 bases. CDR1 and CDR2 (germline): MNHEY, SVGEGT. The CDR3 loop spans 13 amino acids. In DNA, the CDR3 is TGTGCCAGCAGTCGGGGTGGGTTCTACGAGCAGTACTTC. Protein product: CASSRGGFYEQYF.

As concerns this clonotype: Given a much more abundant clone one base away, this may be a read error. V usage is TRBV4-2 and J usage is TRBJ1-2, with a weak D call TRBD1 (6 bases). Germline CDR1 LGHNA, CDR2 YNFKEQ. This CDR3 has 14 residues. The ends were cut back, 7 bases at V and 4 bases at J, with 16 bases in the middle. CDR3 loop: CASTPTTGSYGYTF. The CDR3, as DNA: TGTGCCAGCACACCTACGACAGGATCCTATGGCTACACCTTC.

Concerning this clonotype itself: The junction and the germline gene differ at one end; a read error may be behind it. This chain uses TRBV10-1 with TRBJ2-2; possibly TRBD2 for D (5 bases). CDR1 WNHNN and CDR2 SYGVQD come from the germline V gene (reference sequence). The CDR3 covers 16 residues. The CDR3 reads CAISHRGPAITGELFF. For the CDR3, the DNA is TGTGCCATCAGTCACCGAGGGCCCGCGATCACCGGGGAGCTGTTTTTT.

This clonotype was picked up many times. The chain carries TRBV5-1 and TRBJ1-1; TRBD1 matches at 7 bases. J lost 3 bases, V lost 4 bases, and 9 bases had no gene match. The germline CDR1 and CDR2 sequences are SGHRS and YFSETQ. CDR3 length equals 15 residues. The CDR3 region is CASSHGDREDTEAFF. The DNA of the CDR3 is TGCGCCAGCAGCCATGGCGACAGGGAGGACACTGAAGCTTTCTTT.

The J gene is TRBJ2-7, the V gene TRBV9; D is perhaps TRBD2 (5 bases). Trimming took 4 bases from V and 8 from J, leaving 22 bases between them. The length of the CDR3 is 15 residues. Germline loops: CDR1 SGDLS, CDR2 YYNGEE. CDR3 nucleotides: TGTGCCAGCAGCCACGGGGTACCTAGCACAGATAAGCAGTACTTC. As protein: CASSHGVPSTDKQYF.

This clonotype occurred many times. Here the CDR3 reads CATSGQTSGGAETQYF. In nucleotides, the CDR3 is TGTGCCACCAGCGGCCAGACTAGCGGGGGGGCGGAGACCCAGTACTTC. The genes are TRBV15 and TRBJ2-5; 14 positions agree with TRBD2. Germline trimming cut 5 bases from V and 5 bases from J; bases unmatched to any gene: 7. CDR1 and CDR2 from the germline V gene are LNHNV and YYDKDF (reference sequence). This CDR3 is 16 amino acids long.

Note on this clonotype: A read error may explain this, as a much larger clone is one base away. In nucleotides, the CDR3 is TGTGCCAGGAGCGACAGGGGAGATTCACCCCTCCACTTT. Translated: CARSDRGDSPLHF. This chain joins TRBV4-2 and TRBJ1-6, with TRBD1 matching 8 bases. This CDR3 is built from 13 residues. The trim removed 9 bases at V and 8 bases at J, leaving 6 bases unmatched. Per germline, CDR1 LGHNA and CDR2 YNFKEQ.

This clonotype has ten or more counts. This rearrangement joins TRBV9 to TRBJ1-2, with no clear D. The germline gives CDR1 SGDLS, CDR2 YYNGEE. The CDR3 sequence is 13 residues long. The V end was cut by 0 bases, the J end by 6 bases, with 9 bases between. The CDR3 is CASSVAPTDGYTF. The DNA of the CDR3 is TGTGCCAGCAGCGTAGCTCCCACGGATGGCTACACCTTC.

The rearrangement joins TRBV15 to TRBJ2-7; 8 nucleotides align to TRBD2. Germline CDR1 LNHNV, CDR2 YYDKDF (reference sequence). Unmatched junction bases numbered 6, after V lost 1 base and J lost 1 base. The CDR3 is 16 residues long. Here the CDR3 DNA reads TGTGCCACCAGCAGAGTATGGGGACTAGGGTCCTACGAGCAGTACTTC. Encoded protein: CATSRVWGLGSYEQYF.

This clonotype has a single count. The chain uses TRBV5-1 and TRBJ1-2; TRBD1 might be the D (5 bases). Looked up from germline, CDR1 is SGHRS and CDR2 is YFSETQ. V was cut by 4 bases and J by 7 bases, with 17 bases left in between. The CDR3 extends over 14 amino acids. In DNA, the CDR3 is TGCGCCAGCAGCCAAGACTGGGACGATACTGGCTACACCTTC. Translating it yields CASSQDWDDTGYTF. Drawing the rest from reference TRBV5-1 and TRBJ1-2, the complete variable domain is KAGVTQTPRYLIKTRGQQVTLSCSPISGHRSVSWYQQTPGQGLQFLFEYFSETQRNKGNFPGRFSGRQFSNSRSEMNVSTLELGDSALYLCASSQDWDDTGYTFGSGTRLTVV.

This chain connects TRBV7-8 to TRBJ1-1, with unresolved D. The V end lost 5 bases, the J end lost 4 bases, and 11 bases lay between the germline ends. This CDR3 contains 13 residues. Germline V gene sequence: CDR1 SGHVS, CDR2 FQNEAQ. The CDR3 loop is CASSETVFTEAFF. The CDR3 nucleotides read TGTGCCAGCAGCGAGACGGTTTTCACTGAAGCTTTCTTT.

This clonotype was observed at least ten times. This chain links TRBV27 with TRBJ2-7; D unclear. This CDR3 is built from 14 residues. Germline loops: CDR1 MNHEY, CDR2 SMNVEV (reference sequence). V lost 1 base, J lost 0 bases, and 7 bases lay in between. The CDR3 loop is CASSLLRNSYEQYF. Here the CDR3 DNA reads TGTGCCAGCAGTTTATTGAGAAACTCCTACGAGCAGTACTTC.

This clonotype was seen ten or more times. The V and J genes are TRBV11-2 and TRBJ2-3, with D perhaps given as TRBD1 or TRBD2 (5 bases each). Trimming removed 1 base at V and 7 bases at J, with 12 bases between. In germline, CDR1 is SGHAT, CDR2 FQNNGV. This CDR3 is built from 14 residues. This CDR3 is CASSLGEGENTQYF. In nucleotides, the CDR3 is TGTGCCAGCAGCTTAGGTGAAGGGGAGAATACGCAGTATTTT.

The chain recombines TRBV5-1 with TRBJ1-1; 7 nucleotides agree with TRBD1. The V and J ends lost 6 bases and 0 bases, in that order; junction bases with no gene match: 8. Per germline, CDR1 SGHRS and CDR2 YFSETQ. The CDR3 covers 15 residues. The CDR3 DNA reads as TGCGCCAGCACTTCGGGGACAGCAATGAACACTGAAGCTTTCTTT. Amino acids: CASTSGTAMNTEAFF.

This clonotype was seen just once. A junction end diverges from the germline sequence, so it may reflect a read error. This sequence joins TRBV7-3 and TRBJ2-1, with D hard to call. CDR1 is SGHTA and CDR2 is FQGTGA in the germline V gene. The CDR3 runs to 12 residues. CDR3 sequence: CASSLRLHAPHF. CDR3 in DNA: TGTGCCAGCAGCTTACGGCTCCATGCGCCACACTTC.

The rearrangement joins TRBV5-1 to TRBJ1-2; D remains unclear. V gave up 7 bases and J gave up 13 bases, with 20 bases separating them. Germline-derived CDR1 and CDR2 are SGHRS and YFSETQ. The CDR3 contains 12 residues. CDR3 nucleotide sequence: TGCGCCAGCCTCTTAGAAAGGCGGTCACCCACCTTC. Translated: CASLLERRSPTF.

This clonotype has ten or more counts. The J gene is TRBJ1-4, the V gene TRBV20-1; 11 bases agree with TRBD1. The CDR3 is made up of 17 amino acids. The germline CDR1 and CDR2 sequences are DFQATT and SNEGSKA (reference sequence). Trimming removed 5 bases from V and 6 bases from J; junction bases left unmatched: 14. CDR3 bases: TGCAGTGCTCCAAAGGGGGGACAGGGGGTTTTTTATGAAAAACTGTTTTTT. Its translation is CSAPKGGQGVFYEKLFF.

V usage is TRBV6-2 or TRBV6-3 and J usage is TRBJ1-2; 7 bases are shared with TRBD1. In germline, CDR1 is MNHEY, CDR2 SVGEGT. The CDR3 runs 15 residues. V shed 6 bases, J shed 4 bases, and the junction held 11 bases outside the gene matches. Here the CDR3 DNA reads TGTGCCAGCAGCTCGCAGACAGGGACTGGCTATGGCTACACCTTC. Amino acids: CASSSQTGTGYGYTF.

This clonotype was counted ten times or more. The genes are TRBV12-3 or TRBV12-4 and TRBJ2-3; D not resolved. Trimming stripped 0 bases from V and 3 bases from J, with 7 bases between. This CDR3 spans 14 amino acids. This CDR3 reads CASSLALGTDTQYF. The CDR3 bases are TGTGCCAGCAGTTTAGCCCTAGGGACAGATACGCAGTATTTT.

The chain combines TRBV19 with TRBJ2-1, with 9 positions matching TRBD2. CDR1 is LNHDA, CDR2 SQIVND, per germline (reference sequence). Trimming removed 3 bases from V and 12 bases from J; junction bases left unmatched: 9. The CDR3 runs 14 residues. The CDR3 spells CASSILAGYNPQFF. CDR3 DNA sequence: TGTGCCAGTAGTATTCTAGCGGGGTACAATCCGCAGTTCTTC.

Concerning this clonotype itself: At one end, the junction sequence differs from germline, possibly due to a read error. V gene TRBV7-6 combines with J gene TRBJ1-1; D perhaps matches TRBD1 (6 bases). The CDR3 runs 14 residues. Per germline, CDR1 SGHVS and CDR2 FNYEAQ. The CDR3 bases are TGTGCCAGCAGCTTGCGGTTGCAGGGGATCCAAGAGATCTTT. Protein product: CASSLRLQGIQEIF.